This entry lists 27 T cell receptor beta chains sequenced from one sample in a study of CD8 T cells in Susac syndrome. Roughly 0.45 to 1 ug RNA was reverse transcribed with random hexamers. TCRdb re-called the immunoSEQ multiplex PCR reads with MiXCR, one entry per CDR3 protein. The table records approximately 170,000 distinct CDR3 sequences, over 85% of them present only once. The sample consisted of CD4+ T cells from PBMCs. These TCRs come from a human donor in good health.

The chain links TRBV7-3 to TRBJ2-2; possibly TRBD1 for D (7 bases). Germline loops: CDR1 SGHTA, CDR2 FQGTGA. The CDR3 totals 14 residues. The germline V and J ends were trimmed by 4 bases and 4 bases, with 10 bases remaining between them. CDR3 coding DNA: TGTGCCAGCAGCTCCCAGGGGGGCACCGGGGAGCTGTTTTTT. The encoded protein is CASSSQGGTGELFF.

The chain uses TRBV6-6 and TRBJ1-6; D is undetermined. CDR1 MNHNY and CDR2 SVGAGI come from the germline V gene (reference sequence). CDR3 length equals 15 residues. The V end lost 4 bases, the J end lost 7 bases, and 14 bases lay between the germline ends. The CDR3, as DNA: TGTGCCAGCAGTTCCTCACGATACCTGAATTCACCCCTCCACTTT. Residues: CASSSSRYLNSPLHF.

The CDR3 loop reads CASSPTRGAGTGELFF. The CDR3 DNA is TGTGCCAGCAGCCCGACCCGGGGGGCAGGCACCGGGGAGCTGTTTTTT. The chain has TRBV4-2 and TRBJ2-2, with D possibly matching TRBD2 (7 bases). Germline V gene lookup returns CDR1 LGHNA and CDR2 YNFKEQ. This CDR3 comprises 16 residues. The V and J ends lost 4 bases and 4 bases respectively, with 16 bases between them.

This chain links TRBV11-2 with TRBJ2-7, with D perhaps matching TRBD1 or TRBD2 (5 bases each). From germline, CDR1 is SGHAT and CDR2 FQNNGV. The CDR3 totals 13 residues. Trimming removed 5 bases from V and 7 bases from J, with 15 bases in between. The CDR3 loop reads CASSRDGDGEQYF. Here the CDR3 DNA reads TGTGCCAGCAGCCGGGACGGCGACGGTGAGCAGTACTTC.

This clonotype was observed a few times. V is TRBV20-1 and J is TRBJ2-3; weak D call: TRBD2 (6 bases). The germline CDR1 and CDR2 sequences are DFQATT and SNEGSKA (reference sequence). V lost 8 bases and J 5 bases, leaving 17 bases between the germline ends. The CDR3 is made up of 13 amino acids. CDR3 DNA sequence: TGCAGTCCCGAACGTGGGGGAGGAGATACGCAGTATTTT. This translates into CSPERGGGDTQYF.

The rearrangement joins TRBV6-1 to TRBJ2-1, with D perhaps matching TRBD2 (5 bases). The CDR3 is 14 residues long. From germline, CDR1 is MNHNS and CDR2 SASEGT. The V gene lost 2 bases and the J gene lost 7 bases, with 12 bases spanning the gap. The chain's CDR3 is CASSESPGKNEQFF. DNA of the CDR3: TGTGCCAGCAGTGAATCACCGGGGAAGAATGAGCAGTTCTTC.

The chain has TRBV3-1 and TRBJ1-2; D remains ambiguous. V lost 1 base to trimming and J lost 4 bases, with 7 bases between them. The CDR3 length is 13 residues. Germline-derived CDR1 and CDR2 are LGHDT and YNNKEL (reference sequence). The CDR3 bases are TGTGCCAGCAGCCAAGTAGGACGCTATGGCTACACCTTC. Its translation is CASSQVGRYGYTF. Using reference TRBV3-1 and TRBJ1-2 for the parts outside the CDR3, the full variable domain is DTAVSQTPKYLVTQMGNDKSIKCEQNLGHDTMYWYKQDSKKFLKIMFSYNNKELIINETVPNRFSPKSPDKAHLNLHINSLELGDSAVYFCASSQVGRYGYTFGSGTRLTVV.

The rearrangement uses TRBV3-1 and TRBJ2-5; D is ambiguous. Germline V CDR1 and CDR2: LGHDT, YNNKEL (reference sequence). This CDR3 is built from 12 residues. Trimming cost V 0 bases and J 8 bases, with 7 bases left between them. This CDR3 reads CASSQEGLTQYF. CDR3 nucleotide sequence: TGTGCCAGCAGCCAAGAGGGATTAACCCAGTACTTC.

The chain combines TRBV7-6 with TRBJ1-3; 8 bases agree with TRBD1. The junction had 2 bases not matched to a gene; V was cut back by 5 bases and J by 2 bases. The CDR3 extends over 14 amino acids. Germline CDR1 and CDR2: SGHVS and FNYEAQ. In DNA form, the CDR3 reads TGTGCCAGCAGCACACAGGGGGCTGGAAACACCATATATTTT. Protein: CASSTQGAGNTIYF.

The V call is TRBV5-4, the J call TRBJ2-6; no definite D call. The CDR3 length is 15 residues. Germline loops: CDR1 SGHNT, CDR2 YYREEE (reference sequence). V was trimmed by 0 bases and J by 0 bases, leaving 4 bases between them. Written as DNA, the CDR3 is TGTGCCAGCAGCTTGGATAACTCTGGGGCCAACGTCCTGACTTTC. Translation: CASSLDNSGANVLTF.

This chain connects TRBV7-3 to TRBJ2-7, with D uncertain. Germline CDR1 SGHTA, CDR2 FQGTGA. V lost 5 bases to trimming and J lost 3 bases, with 14 bases between them. This CDR3 spans 14 amino acids. The CDR3 spells CASSPQGGDYEQYF. DNA of the CDR3: TGTGCCAGCAGCCCCCAAGGTGGGGACTACGAGCAGTACTTC.

Written as DNA, the CDR3 is TGTGCCAGCAGTTTGAGTGCACTGAACACCGGGGAGCTGTTTTTT. Its translation: CASSLSALNTGELFF. The chain combines TRBV6-6 with TRBJ2-2; D remains ambiguous. V was trimmed by 4 bases and J by 1 base, leaving 10 bases between them. CDR3 length: 15 residues. Germline assignment: CDR1 MNHNY and CDR2 SVGAGI (reference sequence).

This chain joins TRBV9 and TRBJ2-5; 10 bases agree with TRBD2. J lost 4 bases, V lost 2 bases, and 2 bases had no gene match. This CDR3 has 14 amino acids. The germline V gene has CDR1 SGDLS and CDR2 YYNGEE. CDR3 sequence: CASSVIAGGETQYF. CDR3 DNA sequence: TGTGCCAGCAGCGTTATAGCGGGGGGAGAGACCCAGTACTTC.

This clonotype has a handful of counts. The rearrangement links TRBV24-1 to TRBJ2-5; 11 bases are a match to TRBD1. The CDR3 consists of 14 residues. The J segment lost 7 bases and the V segment lost 4 bases, leaving 4 bases of the junction unmatched. Germline V gene data show CDR1 as KGHDR and CDR2 as SFDVKD. CDR3 sequence reads: CATSESGTGGTQYF. CDR3 DNA: TGTGCCACCAGTGAGTCCGGGACAGGGGGGACCCAGTACTTC.

The CDR3 bases are TGTGCCAGCAGCCAAATGGCAAATGAGCAGTTCTTC. Its protein is CASSQMANEQFF. The chain employs TRBV14 and TRBJ2-1; D gene ambiguous. The CDR3 consists of 12 residues. V dropped 2 bases and J dropped 7 bases, with 6 bases sitting between them. The germline gives CDR1 SGHDN, CDR2 FVKESK.

The CDR3 sequence is CASSLEALGSGANVLTF. The CDR3 coding sequence is TGTGCCAGCAGCTTGGAGGCATTGGGATCCGGGGCCAACGTCCTGACTTTC. The chain is built from TRBV5-4 and TRBJ2-6; no clear D gene. Germline-derived CDR1 and CDR2 are SGHNT and YYREEE (reference sequence). The CDR3 has 17 residues. The ends were cut back, 0 bases at V and 4 bases at J, with 14 bases in the middle.

V and J are TRBV6-5 and TRBJ1-1; the match to TRBD1 covers 11 bases. V gave up 5 bases and J gave up 4 bases; unmatched junction bases: 6. The germline CDR1 and CDR2 sequences are MNHEY and SVGAGI. The CDR3 consists of 15 residues. CDR3: CASSHRDRGSTEAFF. CDR3 sequence (DNA): TGTGCCAGCAGTCACCGGGACAGGGGGAGCACTGAAGCTTTCTTT.

Concerning this clonotype: The junction departs from germline at one end; a sequencing error may be responsible. The CDR3 here is CASSLEGIIAF. DNA for the CDR3: TGCGCCAGCAGCTTGGAGGGTATTATTGCCTTC. The rearrangement joins TRBV5-1 to TRBJ1-2; D unclear. Germline-derived CDR1 and CDR2 are SGHRS and YFSETQ. The CDR3 is made up of 11 amino acids.

The J gene is TRBJ2-2, the V gene TRBV10-3, with D possibly TRBD1 on 5 matching bases. Germline V CDR1 and CDR2: ENHRY, SYGVKD. V lost 8 bases, J lost 10 bases, and 14 bases lay in between. This CDR3 spans 12 amino acids. CDR3 protein: CAIGQGSEELFF. CDR3 DNA: TGTGCCATCGGACAAGGAAGCGAGGAGCTGTTTTTT.

The chain joins TRBV4-1 to TRBJ1-3, with 8 nucleotides matching TRBD1. CDR3 length: 17 residues. V shed 4 bases and J 0 bases; nucleotides not matched to a gene: 8. The germline CDR1 and CDR2 sequences are MGHRA and YSYEKL. The CDR3 loop reads CASSPIQTGVSGNTIYF. In nucleotides, the CDR3 is TGCGCCAGCAGCCCCATACAGACAGGGGTCTCTGGAAACACCATATATTTT.

The chain has TRBV18 and TRBJ1-1; TRBD1 is a possible D gene (5 bases). CDR1 is KGHSH and CDR2 is LQKENI in the germline V gene. The CDR3 sequence is 12 residues long. The V and J ends lost 7 bases and 8 bases respectively, with 14 bases between them. CDR3: CASCGDGGEAFF. DNA for the CDR3: TGTGCCAGCTGTGGGGACGGAGGAGAAGCTTTCTTT.

The chain is built from TRBV27 and TRBJ2-7; D gene uncertain. Trimming took off 4 bases at V and 6 bases at J, with 13 bases between the two ends. Germline CDR1 is MNHEY and CDR2 is SMNVEV (reference sequence). There are 13 residues in the CDR3. CDR3 protein: CASSSRPGSEQYF. The DNA for the CDR3 is TGTGCCAGCAGTTCCCGACCCGGTAGCGAGCAGTACTTC.

The chain carries TRBV13 and TRBJ1-6, with D perhaps matching TRBD1 (5 bases). Trimming pared 5 bases from V and 10 bases from J, leaving 12 bases between. The CDR3 contains 13 residues. Germline values: CDR1 PRHDT, CDR2 FYEKMQ (reference sequence). DNA for the CDR3: TGTGCCAGCAGCCGGGACGTGGGGTCACCCCTCCACTTT. This encodes CASSRDVGSPLHF.

The rearrangement links TRBV3-1 to TRBJ2-3; D is perhaps TRBD1 (6 bases). Trimming took off 4 bases at V and 5 bases at J, with 19 bases between the two ends. CDR1 and CDR2 (germline): LGHDT, YNNKEL (reference sequence). The CDR3 consists of 16 residues. CDR3: CASSLQLGGSGDTQYF. In DNA form, the CDR3 reads TGTGCCAGCAGCCTCCAACTAGGGGGAAGTGGAGATACGCAGTATTTT.

The chain combines TRBV29-1 with TRBJ1-2, with D possibly TRBD1 on 5 matching bases. V was shortened by 2 bases and J by 3 bases, with 16 bases between the two germline ends. The CDR3 is 15 amino acids. Germline CDR1 reads SQVTM; CDR2 reads ANQGSEA. The CDR3 region is CSVEQESGGDYGYTF. As DNA, the CDR3 is TGCAGCGTTGAACAAGAGAGTGGGGGGGACTATGGCTACACCTTC.

The V gene is TRBV29-1, the J gene TRBJ2-7, with D unresolved. From germline, CDR1 is SQVTM and CDR2 ANQGSEA. The CDR3 covers 13 residues. The V end was cut by 6 bases, the J end by 2 bases, with 14 bases between. CDR3 region: CSVLDLGTYEQYF. The CDR3 DNA is TGCAGCGTGCTTGACCTGGGGACCTACGAGCAGTACTTC.

The chain is built from TRBV29-1 and TRBJ1-5; the D is unclear. CDR1 is SQVTM, CDR2 ANQGSEA, per germline. This CDR3 region has 12 residues. The germline V and J ends were trimmed by 4 bases and 5 bases, with 9 bases remaining between them. The CDR3 DNA sequence: TGCAGCGTTGGGGCTGGGGATCAGCCCCAGCATTTT. It translates to CSVGAGDQPQHF.